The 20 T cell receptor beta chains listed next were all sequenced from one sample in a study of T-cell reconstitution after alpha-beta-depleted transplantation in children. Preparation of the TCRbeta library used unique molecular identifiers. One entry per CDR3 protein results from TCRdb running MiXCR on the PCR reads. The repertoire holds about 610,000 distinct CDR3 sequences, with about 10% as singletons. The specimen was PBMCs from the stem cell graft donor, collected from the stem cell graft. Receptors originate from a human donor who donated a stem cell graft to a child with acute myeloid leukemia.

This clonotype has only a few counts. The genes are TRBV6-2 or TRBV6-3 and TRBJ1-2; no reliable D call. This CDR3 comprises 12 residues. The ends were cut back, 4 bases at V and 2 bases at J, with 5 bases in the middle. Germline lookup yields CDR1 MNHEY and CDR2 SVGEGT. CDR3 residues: CASSLRNYGYTF. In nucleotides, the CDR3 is TGTGCCAGCAGTTTACGGAACTATGGCTACACCTTC.

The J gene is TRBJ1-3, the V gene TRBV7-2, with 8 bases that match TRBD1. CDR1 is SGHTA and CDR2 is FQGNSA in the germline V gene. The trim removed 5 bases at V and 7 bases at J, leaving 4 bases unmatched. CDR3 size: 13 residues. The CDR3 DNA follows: TGTGCCAGCAGCATGAGGACAGGGAACACCATATATTTT. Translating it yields CASSMRTGNTIYF. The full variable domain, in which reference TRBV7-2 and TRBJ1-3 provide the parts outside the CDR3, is GAGVSQSPSNKVTEKGKDVELRCDPISGHTALYWYRQSLGQGLEFLIYFQGNSAPDKSGLPSDRFSAERTGGSVSTLTIQRTQQEDSAVYLCASSMRTGNTIYFGEGSWLTVV.

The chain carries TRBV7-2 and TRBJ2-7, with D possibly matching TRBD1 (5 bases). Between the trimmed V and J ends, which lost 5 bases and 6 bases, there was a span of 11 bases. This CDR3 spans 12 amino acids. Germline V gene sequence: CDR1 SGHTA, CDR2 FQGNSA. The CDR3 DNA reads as TGTGCCAGCAGCGGGGCGTTTGGCGAGCAGTACTTC. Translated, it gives CASSGAFGEQYF.

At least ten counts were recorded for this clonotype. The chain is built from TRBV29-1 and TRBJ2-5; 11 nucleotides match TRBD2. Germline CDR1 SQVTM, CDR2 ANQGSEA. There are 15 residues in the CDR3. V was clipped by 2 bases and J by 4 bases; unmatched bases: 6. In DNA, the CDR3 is TGCAGCGTTGAACAACTAGCGGGAGAGGGAGAGACCCAGTACTTC. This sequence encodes CSVEQLAGEGETQYF. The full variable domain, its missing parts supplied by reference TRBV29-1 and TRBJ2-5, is SAVISQKPSRDICQRGTSLTIQCQVDSQVTMMFWYRQQPGQSLTLIATANQGSEATYESGFVIDKFPISRPNLTFSTLTVSNMSPEDSSIYLCSVEQLAGEGETQYFGPGTRLLVL.

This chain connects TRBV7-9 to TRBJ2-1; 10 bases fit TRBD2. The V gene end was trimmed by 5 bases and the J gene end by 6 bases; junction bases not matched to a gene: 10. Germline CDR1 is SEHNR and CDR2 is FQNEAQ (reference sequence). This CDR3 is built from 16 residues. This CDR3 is CASSRILAGERNEQFF. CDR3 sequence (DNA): TGTGCCAGCAGCCGAATCCTAGCGGGAGAGCGCAATGAGCAGTTCTTC.

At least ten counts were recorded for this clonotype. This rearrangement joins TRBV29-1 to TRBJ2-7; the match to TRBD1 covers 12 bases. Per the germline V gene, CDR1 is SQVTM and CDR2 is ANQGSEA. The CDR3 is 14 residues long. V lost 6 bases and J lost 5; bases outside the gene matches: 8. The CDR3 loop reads CSVDPGQGAHEQYF. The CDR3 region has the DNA TGCAGCGTCGACCCGGGACAGGGGGCCCACGAGCAGTACTTC.

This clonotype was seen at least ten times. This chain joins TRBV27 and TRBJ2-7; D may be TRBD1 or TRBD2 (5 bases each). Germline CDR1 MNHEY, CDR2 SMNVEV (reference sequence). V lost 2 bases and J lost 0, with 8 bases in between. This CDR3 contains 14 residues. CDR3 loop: CASSLEGRSYEQYF. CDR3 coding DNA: TGTGCCAGCAGTTTAGAGGGACGCTCCTACGAGCAGTACTTC.

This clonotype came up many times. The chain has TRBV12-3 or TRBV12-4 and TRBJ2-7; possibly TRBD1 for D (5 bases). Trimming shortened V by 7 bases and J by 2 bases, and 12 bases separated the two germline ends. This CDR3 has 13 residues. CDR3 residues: CASTHGQPYEQYF. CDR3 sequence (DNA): TGTGCCAGCACCCACGGACAACCCTACGAGCAGTACTTC.

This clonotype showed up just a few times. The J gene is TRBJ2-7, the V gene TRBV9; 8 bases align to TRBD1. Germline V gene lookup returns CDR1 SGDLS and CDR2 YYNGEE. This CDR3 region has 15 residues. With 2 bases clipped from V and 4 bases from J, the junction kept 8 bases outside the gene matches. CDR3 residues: CASSVGTGPLYEQYF. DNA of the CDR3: TGTGCCAGCAGCGTTGGGACAGGTCCTTTATACGAGCAGTACTTC. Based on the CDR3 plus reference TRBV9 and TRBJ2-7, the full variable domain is DSGVTQTPKHLITATGQRVTLRCSPRSGDLSVYWYQQSLDQGLQFLIQYYNGEERAKGNILERFSAQQFPDLHSELNLSSLELGDSALYFCASSVGTGPLYEQYFGPGTRLTVT.

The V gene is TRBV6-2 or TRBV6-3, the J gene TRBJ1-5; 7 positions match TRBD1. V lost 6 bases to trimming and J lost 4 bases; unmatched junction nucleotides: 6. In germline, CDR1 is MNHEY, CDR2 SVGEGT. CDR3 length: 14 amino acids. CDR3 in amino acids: CASSAMTGNQPQHF. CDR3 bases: TGTGCCAGCAGCGCAATGACAGGGAATCAGCCCCAGCATTTT.

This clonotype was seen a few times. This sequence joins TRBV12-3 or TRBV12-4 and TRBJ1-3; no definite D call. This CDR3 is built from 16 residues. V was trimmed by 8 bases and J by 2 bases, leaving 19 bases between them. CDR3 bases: TGTGCCAGCCTTAGAATCCGGGGTCTCACTGGAAACACCATATATTTT. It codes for CASLRIRGLTGNTIYF.

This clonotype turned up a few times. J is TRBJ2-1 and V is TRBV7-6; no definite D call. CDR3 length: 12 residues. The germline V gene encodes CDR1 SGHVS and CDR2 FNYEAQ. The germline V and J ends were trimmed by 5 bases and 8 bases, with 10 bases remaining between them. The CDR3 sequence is CASSPTPHEQFF. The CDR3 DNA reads TGTGCCAGCAGCCCTACTCCCCATGAGCAGTTCTTC.

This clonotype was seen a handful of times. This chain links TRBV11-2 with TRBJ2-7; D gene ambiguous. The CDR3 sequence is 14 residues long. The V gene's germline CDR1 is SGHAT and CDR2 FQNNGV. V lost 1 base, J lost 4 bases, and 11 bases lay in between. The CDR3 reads CASSLGAFVYEQYF. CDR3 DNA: TGTGCCAGCAGCTTAGGAGCGTTTGTTTACGAGCAGTACTTC.

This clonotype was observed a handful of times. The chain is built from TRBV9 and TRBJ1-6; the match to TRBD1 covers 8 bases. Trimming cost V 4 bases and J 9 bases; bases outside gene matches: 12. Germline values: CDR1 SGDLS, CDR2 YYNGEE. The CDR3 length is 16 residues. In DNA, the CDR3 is TGTGCCAGCAGCCCGACAGGGGTGGACTACGGTTCACCCCTCCACTTT. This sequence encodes CASSPTGVDYGSPLHF. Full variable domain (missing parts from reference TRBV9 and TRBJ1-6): DSGVTQTPKHLITATGQRVTLRCSPRSGDLSVYWYQQSLDQGLQFLIQYYNGEERAKGNILERFSAQQFPDLHSELNLSSLELGDSALYFCASSPTGVDYGSPLHFGNGTRLTVT.

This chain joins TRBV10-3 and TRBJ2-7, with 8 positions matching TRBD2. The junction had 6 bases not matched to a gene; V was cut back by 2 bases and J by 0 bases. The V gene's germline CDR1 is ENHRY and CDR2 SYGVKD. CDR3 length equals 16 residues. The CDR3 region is CAISEGAGVVSYEQYF. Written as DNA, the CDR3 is TGTGCCATCAGTGAGGGAGCGGGAGTGGTCTCCTACGAGCAGTACTTC.

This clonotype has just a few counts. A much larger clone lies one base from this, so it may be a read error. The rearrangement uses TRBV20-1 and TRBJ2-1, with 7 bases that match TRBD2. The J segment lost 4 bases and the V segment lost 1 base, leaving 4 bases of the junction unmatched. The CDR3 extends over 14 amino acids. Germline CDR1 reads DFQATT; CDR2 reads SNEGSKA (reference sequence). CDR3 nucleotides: TGCAGTGCTAGAGGGGCGGGAGAATACAATGAGCAGTTCTTC. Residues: CSARGAGEYNEQFF.

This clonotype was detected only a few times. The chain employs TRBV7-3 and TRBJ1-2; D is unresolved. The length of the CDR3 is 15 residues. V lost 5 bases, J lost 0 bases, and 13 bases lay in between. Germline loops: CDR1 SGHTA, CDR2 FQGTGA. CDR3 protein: CASSPDRDTNYGYTF. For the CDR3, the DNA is TGTGCCAGCAGCCCCGACCGAGATACTAACTATGGCTACACCTTC.

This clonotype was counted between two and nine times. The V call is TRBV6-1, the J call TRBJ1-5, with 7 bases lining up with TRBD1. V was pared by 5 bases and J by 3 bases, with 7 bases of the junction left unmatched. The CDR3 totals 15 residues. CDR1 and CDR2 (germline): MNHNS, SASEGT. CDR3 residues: CASSSRDSINQPQHF. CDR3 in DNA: TGTGCCAGCAGTAGTAGGGACAGTATCAATCAGCCCCAGCATTTT.

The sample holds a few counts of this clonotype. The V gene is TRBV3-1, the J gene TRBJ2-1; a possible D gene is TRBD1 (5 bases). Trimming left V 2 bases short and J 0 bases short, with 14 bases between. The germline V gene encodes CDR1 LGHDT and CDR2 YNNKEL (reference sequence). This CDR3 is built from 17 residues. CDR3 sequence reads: CASSQNVGHRSYNEQFF. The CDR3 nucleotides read TGTGCCAGCAGCCAAAACGTCGGACACCGCTCCTACAATGAGCAGTTCTTC.

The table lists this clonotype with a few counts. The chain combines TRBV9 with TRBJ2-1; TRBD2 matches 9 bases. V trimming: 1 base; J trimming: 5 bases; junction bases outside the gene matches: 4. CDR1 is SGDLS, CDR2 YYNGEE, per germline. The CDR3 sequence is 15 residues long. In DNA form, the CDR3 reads TGTGCCAGCAGCGTAAGAGCGGGAGGAGACAATGAGCAGTTCTTC. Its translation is CASSVRAGGDNEQFF.